The source of this T cell receptor beta chain is a study of glioma-infiltrating T cells after dendritic cell vaccination. Turning to the study itself: Treatment, given 2003 to 2012, was autologous tumor lysate-pulsed dendritic cell vaccination.

The CDR3 has 19 amino acids. The germline gives CDR1 SNHLY, CDR2 FYNNEI. Unmatched junction bases numbered 23, after V lost 2 bases and J lost 7 bases. Study-wide findings and caveats: Few patients contributed both blood and tumor specimens.

The primer mix had 60 V beta and 13 J beta primers. Assay used: immunoSEQ multiplex PCR; TCRdb lists only in-frame clones, some missing. The data show 90,000 to 100,000 clones, roughly 83% seen once. Before vaccination, two weeks after the third vaccination, and at progression, PBMC were collected. Of note for this clone: Its matching antigen is unknown.

V and J are TRBV2 and TRBJ2-7; 7 bases align to TRBD2. The receptor was derived from a human donor with glioblastoma. The specimen comprised blood, sampled before dendritic cell vaccination. The CDR3 DNA sequence: TGTGCCAGCAGTGAATCAGGGAGGGCCAGAGCAGGTCCGTGGGGAGAGCAGTACTTC. Translation gives CASSESGRARAGPWGEQYF.